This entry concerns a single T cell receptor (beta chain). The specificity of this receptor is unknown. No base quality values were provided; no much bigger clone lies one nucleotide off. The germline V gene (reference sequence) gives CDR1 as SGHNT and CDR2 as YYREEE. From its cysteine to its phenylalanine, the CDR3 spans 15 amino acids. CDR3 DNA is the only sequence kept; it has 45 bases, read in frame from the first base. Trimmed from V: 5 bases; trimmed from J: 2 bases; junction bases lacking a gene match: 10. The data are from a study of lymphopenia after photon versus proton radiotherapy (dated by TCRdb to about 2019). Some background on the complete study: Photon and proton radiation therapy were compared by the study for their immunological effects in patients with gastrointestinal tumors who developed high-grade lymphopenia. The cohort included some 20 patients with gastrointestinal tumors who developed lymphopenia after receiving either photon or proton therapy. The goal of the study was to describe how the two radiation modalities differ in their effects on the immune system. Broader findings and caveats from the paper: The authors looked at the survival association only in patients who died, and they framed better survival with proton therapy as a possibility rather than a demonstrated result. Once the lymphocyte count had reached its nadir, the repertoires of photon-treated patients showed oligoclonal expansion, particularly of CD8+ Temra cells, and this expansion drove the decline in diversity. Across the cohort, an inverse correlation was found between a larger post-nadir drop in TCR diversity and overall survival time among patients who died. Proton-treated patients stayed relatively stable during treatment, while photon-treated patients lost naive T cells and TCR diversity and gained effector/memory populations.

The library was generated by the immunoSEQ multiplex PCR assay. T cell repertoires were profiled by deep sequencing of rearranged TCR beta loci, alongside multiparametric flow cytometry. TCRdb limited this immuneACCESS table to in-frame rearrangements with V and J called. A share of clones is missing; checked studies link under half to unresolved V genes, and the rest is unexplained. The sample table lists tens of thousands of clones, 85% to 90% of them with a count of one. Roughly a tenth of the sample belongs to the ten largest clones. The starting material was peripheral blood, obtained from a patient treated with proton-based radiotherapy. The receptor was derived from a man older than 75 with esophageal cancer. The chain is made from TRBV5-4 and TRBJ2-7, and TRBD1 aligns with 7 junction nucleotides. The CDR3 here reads CASRRTGTDTYEQYF. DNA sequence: TGTGCCAGCAGGCGGACCGGGACAGATACCTACGAGCAGTACTTC.